A selection of T cell receptor beta chains follows, all from one sample in a study of shared clonotypes between healthy human individuals. Assay: immunoSEQ multiplex PCR; the TCRdb copy retains only in-frame clones and omits some. The data hold more than 2 million clones, with over 85% observed a single time. Sequencing was performed on naive CD4+ T cells sorted from blood. Source of these receptors: a man between 18 and 35 years old in good health. Both conserved end residues are part of each CDR3. The D gene is left open where the match is weak.

CASSFRQGNEKLFF | TGTGCCAGCAGTTTCAGACAGGGAAATGAAAAACTGTTTTTT | TRBJ1-4 | TRBD1 | TRBV27
CASRQQGANTEAFF | TGTGCCAGCAGACAACAGGGGGCGAACACTGAAGCTTTCTTT | TRBJ1-1 | TRBD1 | TRBV27
CASTNPGQPTGELFF | TGTGCCAGCACAAATCCGGGACAGCCGACCGGGGAGCTGTTTTTT | TRBJ2-2 | TRBD1 | TRBV6-1
CASSVGQGALGNYGYTF | TGTGCCAGCAGTGTGGGACAGGGGGCCTTGGGTAACTATGGCTACACCTTC | TRBJ1-2 | TRBD1 | TRBV6-1
CASSPQEGLYNGYTF | TGCGCCAGCAGCCCCCAAGAGGGGCTGTATAATGGCTACACCTTC | TRBJ1-2 | . | TRBV5-1
CASRPDRAASYEQYF | TGTGCCAGCAGGCCAGACAGGGCCGCCTCCTACGAGCAGTACTTC | TRBJ2-7 | TRBD1 | TRBV6-5
CASSMEPGLQWGYTF | TGTGCCAGCAGTATGGAGCCGGGACTCCAGTGGGGCTACACCTTC | TRBJ1-2 | . | TRBV9
CASSSGGAAKNIQYF | TGTGCCAGCAGTAGCGGGGGGGCGGCCAAAAACATTCAGTACTTC | TRBJ2-4 | TRBD2 | TRBV28
CASSPPGQGASTEAFF | TGTGCCAGCTCACCGCCGGGACAGGGGGCGAGCACTGAAGCTTTCTTT | TRBJ1-1 | TRBD1 | TRBV18
CASRREAGSSNQPQHF | TGTGCCAGCAGGCGTGAAGCAGGATCCAGCAATCAGCCCCAGCATTTT | TRBJ1-5 | . | TRBV27
CASSSRQSAVETQYF | TGTGCCAGCAGCTCGCGACAGTCGGCAGTTGAGACCCAGTACTTC | TRBJ2-5 | . | TRBV11-2
CASSEDSDQPQHF | TGTGCCAGCAGTGAGGACAGCGATCAGCCCCAGCATTTT | TRBJ1-5 | . | TRBV6-1
CAWSLRPSNQPQHF | TGTGCCTGGAGTCTCAGACCTAGCAATCAGCCCCAGCATTTT | TRBJ1-5 | . | TRBV30
CASSPRNNSPLHF | TGTGCCAGCAGCCCCCGTAATAATTCACCCCTCCACTTT | TRBJ1-6 | . | TRBV5-4
CASSSREGHIQYF | TGTGCCAGCAGCTCCCGAGAGGGGCACATTCAGTACTTC | TRBJ2-4 | . | TRBV5-4
CASSLGTAQETQYF | TGTGCCAGCAGCTTAGGGACAGCACAAGAGACCCAGTACTTC | TRBJ2-5 | . | TRBV7-6
CASSPVAGTTYEQYF | TGCGCCAGCAGCCCGGTAGCGGGGACTACCTACGAGCAGTACTTC | TRBJ2-7 | TRBD2 | TRBV5-1
CASSWGPQGNIQYF | TGCGCCAGCAGCTGGGGACCGCAGGGAAACATTCAGTACTTC | TRBJ2-4 | . | TRBV5-1
CASSRTTGDYEQYF | TGTGCCAGCAGTCGAACGACAGGGGACTACGAGCAGTACTTC | TRBJ2-7 | TRBD1 | TRBV6-6
CASSSVGAGGSGELFF | TGTGCCAGCAGTTCTGTAGGAGCGGGGGGTTCCGGGGAGCTGTTTTTT | TRBJ2-2 | TRBD2 | TRBV5-4
CAWSEVPGANVLTF | TGTGCCTGGAGCGAGGTCCCTGGGGCCAACGTCCTGACTTTC | TRBJ2-6 | . | TRBV30
CASSLDQGAYEQYF | TGTGCCAGCAGCTTAGATCAGGGGGCTTACGAGCAGTACTTC | TRBJ2-7 | TRBD1 | TRBV7-2
CASSLLSGNTGELFF | TGTGCTAGCAGCCTCCTTAGCGGGAACACCGGGGAGCTGTTTTTT | TRBJ2-2 | . | TRBV7-7
CASSIGQGDTEAFF | TGTGCCAGCAGTATAGGACAGGGGGACACTGAAGCTTTCTTT | TRBJ1-1 | TRBD1 | TRBV6-1
CASSSAGGISTDTQYF | TGCGCCAGCAGCTCGGCGGGAGGCATCAGCACAGATACGCAGTATTTT | TRBJ2-3 | TRBD2 | TRBV5-1
CASSLGTRGREKLFF | TGTGCCAGCAGTCTTGGGACGAGGGGGCGAGAAAAACTGTTTTTT | TRBJ1-4 | TRBD1 | TRBV28
CASSLGQGANGELFF | TGTGCCAGCAGCCTAGGACAGGGGGCGAACGGGGAGCTGTTTTTT | TRBJ2-2 | TRBD1 | TRBV13
CASSFDVWTGELFF | TGTGCCAGCAGCTTCGATGTTTGGACCGGGGAGCTGTTTTTT | TRBJ2-2 | . | TRBV11-2